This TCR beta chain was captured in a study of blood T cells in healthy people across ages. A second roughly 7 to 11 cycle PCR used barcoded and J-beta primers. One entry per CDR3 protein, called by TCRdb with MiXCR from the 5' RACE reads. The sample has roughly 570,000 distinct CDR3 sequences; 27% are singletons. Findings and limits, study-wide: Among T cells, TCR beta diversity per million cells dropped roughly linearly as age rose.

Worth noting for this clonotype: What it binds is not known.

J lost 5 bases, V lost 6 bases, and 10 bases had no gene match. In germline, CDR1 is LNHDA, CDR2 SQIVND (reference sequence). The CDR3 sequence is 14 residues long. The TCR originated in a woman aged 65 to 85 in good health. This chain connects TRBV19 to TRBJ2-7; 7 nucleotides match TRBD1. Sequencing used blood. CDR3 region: CASRDTGDTDEQYF. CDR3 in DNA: TGTGCCAGTAGGGATACAGGGGATACGGACGAGCAGTACTTC.